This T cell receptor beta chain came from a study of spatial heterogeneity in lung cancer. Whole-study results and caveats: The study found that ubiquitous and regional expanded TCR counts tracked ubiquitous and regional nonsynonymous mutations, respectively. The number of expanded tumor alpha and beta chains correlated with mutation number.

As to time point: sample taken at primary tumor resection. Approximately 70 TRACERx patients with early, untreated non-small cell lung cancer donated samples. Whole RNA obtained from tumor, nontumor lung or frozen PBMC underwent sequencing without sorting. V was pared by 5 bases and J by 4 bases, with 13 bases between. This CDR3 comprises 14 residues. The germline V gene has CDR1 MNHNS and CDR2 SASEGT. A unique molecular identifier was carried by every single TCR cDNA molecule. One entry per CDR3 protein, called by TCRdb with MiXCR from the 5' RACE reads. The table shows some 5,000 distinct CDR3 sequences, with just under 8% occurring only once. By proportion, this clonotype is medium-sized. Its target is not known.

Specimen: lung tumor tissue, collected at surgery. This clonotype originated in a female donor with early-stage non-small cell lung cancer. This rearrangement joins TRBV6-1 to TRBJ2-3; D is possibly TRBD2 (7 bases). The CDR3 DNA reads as TGTGCCAGCAGTTTGGGGGGGGCGGCAGATACGCAGTATTTT. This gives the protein CASSLGGAADTQYF.